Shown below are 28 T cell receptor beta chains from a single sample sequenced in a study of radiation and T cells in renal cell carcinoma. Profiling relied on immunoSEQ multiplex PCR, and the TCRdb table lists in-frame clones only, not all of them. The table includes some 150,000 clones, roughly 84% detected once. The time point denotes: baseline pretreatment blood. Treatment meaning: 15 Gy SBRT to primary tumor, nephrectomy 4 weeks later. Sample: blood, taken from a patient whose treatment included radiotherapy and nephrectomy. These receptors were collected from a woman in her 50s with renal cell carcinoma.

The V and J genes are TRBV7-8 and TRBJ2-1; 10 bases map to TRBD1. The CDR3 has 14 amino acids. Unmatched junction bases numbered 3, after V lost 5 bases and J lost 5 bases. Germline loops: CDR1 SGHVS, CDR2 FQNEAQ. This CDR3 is CASSPGTGDNEQFF. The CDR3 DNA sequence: TGTGCCAGCAGCCCCGGGACAGGGGACAATGAGCAGTTCTTC.

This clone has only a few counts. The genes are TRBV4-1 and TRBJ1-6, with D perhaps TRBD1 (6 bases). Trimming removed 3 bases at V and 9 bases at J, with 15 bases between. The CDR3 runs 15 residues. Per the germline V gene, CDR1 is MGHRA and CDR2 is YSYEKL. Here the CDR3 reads CASSHPGARVSPLHF. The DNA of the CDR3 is TGCGCCAGCAGCCATCCAGGGGCTCGGGTTTCACCCCTCCACTTT.

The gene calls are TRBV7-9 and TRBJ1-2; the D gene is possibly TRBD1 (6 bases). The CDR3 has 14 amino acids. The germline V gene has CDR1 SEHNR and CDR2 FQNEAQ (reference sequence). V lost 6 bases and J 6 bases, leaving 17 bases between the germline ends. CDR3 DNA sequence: TGTGCCAGCAGTCGTAGCACAGGGTACGATGGCTACACCTTC. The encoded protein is CASSRSTGYDGYTF.

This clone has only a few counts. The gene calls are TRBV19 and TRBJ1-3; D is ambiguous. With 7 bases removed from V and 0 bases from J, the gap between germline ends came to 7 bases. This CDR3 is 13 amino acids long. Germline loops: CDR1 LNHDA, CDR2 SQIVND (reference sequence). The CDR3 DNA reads TGTGCCAGTACAGCGAGCTCTGGAAACACCATATATTTT. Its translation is CASTASSGNTIYF.

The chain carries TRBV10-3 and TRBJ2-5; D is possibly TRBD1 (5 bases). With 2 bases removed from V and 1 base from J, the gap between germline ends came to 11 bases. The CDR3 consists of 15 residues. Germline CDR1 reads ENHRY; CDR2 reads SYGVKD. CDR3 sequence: CAISEGSDSQETQYF. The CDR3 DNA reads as TGTGCCATCAGTGAGGGTTCCGACAGCCAAGAGACCCAGTACTTC.

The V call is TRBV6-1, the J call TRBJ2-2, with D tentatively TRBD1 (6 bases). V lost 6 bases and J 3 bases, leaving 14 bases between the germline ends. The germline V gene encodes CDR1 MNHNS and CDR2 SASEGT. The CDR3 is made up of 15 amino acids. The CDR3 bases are TGTGCCAGCAGATACGGACAGACTGACACCGGGGAGCTGTTTTTT. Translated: CASRYGQTDTGELFF.

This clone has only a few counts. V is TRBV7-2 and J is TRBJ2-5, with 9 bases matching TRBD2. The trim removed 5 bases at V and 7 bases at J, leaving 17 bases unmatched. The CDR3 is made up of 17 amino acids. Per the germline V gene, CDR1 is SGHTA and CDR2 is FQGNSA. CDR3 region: CASSPREGAGGLRTQYF. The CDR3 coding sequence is TGTGCCAGCAGCCCGAGGGAGGGAGCGGGGGGACTACGGACCCAGTACTTC. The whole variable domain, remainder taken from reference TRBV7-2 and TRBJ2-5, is GAGVSQSPSNKVTEKGKDVELRCDPISGHTALYWYRQSLGQGLEFLIYFQGNSAPDKSGLPSDRFSAERTGGSVSTLTIQRTQQEDSAVYLCASSPREGAGGLRTQYFGPGTRLLVL.

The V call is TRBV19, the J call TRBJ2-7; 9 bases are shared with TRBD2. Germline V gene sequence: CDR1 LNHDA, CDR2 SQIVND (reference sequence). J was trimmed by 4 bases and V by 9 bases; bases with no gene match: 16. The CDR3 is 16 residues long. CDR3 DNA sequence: TGTGCCAGCACTATCGGAAGCGGGGGGCCTATTTACGAGCAGTACTTC. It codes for CASTIGSGGPIYEQYF.

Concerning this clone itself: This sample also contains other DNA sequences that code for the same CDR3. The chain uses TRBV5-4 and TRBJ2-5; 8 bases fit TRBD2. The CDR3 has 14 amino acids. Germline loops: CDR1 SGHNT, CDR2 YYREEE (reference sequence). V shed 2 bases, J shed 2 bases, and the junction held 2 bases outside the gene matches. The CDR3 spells CASSLAGAQETQYF. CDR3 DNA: TGTGCCAGCAGCTTAGCGGGGGCGCAAGAGACCCAGTACTTC.

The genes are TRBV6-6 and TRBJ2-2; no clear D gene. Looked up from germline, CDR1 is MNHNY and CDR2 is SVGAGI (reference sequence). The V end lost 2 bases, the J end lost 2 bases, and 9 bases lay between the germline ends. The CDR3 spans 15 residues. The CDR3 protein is CASSYGPGNTGELFF. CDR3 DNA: TGTGCCAGCAGTTACGGGCCAGGAAACACCGGGGAGCTGTTTTTT.

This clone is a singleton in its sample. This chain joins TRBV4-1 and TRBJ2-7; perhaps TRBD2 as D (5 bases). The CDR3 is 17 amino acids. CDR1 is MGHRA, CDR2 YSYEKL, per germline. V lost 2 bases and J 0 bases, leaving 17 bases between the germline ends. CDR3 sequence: CASSQQMGSGFSYEQYF. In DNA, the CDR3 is TGCGCCAGCAGCCAACAGATGGGGTCGGGGTTCTCCTACGAGCAGTACTTC.

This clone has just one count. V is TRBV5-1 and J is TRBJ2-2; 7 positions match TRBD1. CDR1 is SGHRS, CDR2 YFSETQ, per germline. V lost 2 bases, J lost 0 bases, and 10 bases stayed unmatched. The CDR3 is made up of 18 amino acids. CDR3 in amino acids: CASSFFGRGWANTGELFF. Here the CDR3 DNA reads TGCGCCAGCAGCTTTTTCGGCAGGGGGTGGGCGAACACCGGGGAGCTGTTTTTT.

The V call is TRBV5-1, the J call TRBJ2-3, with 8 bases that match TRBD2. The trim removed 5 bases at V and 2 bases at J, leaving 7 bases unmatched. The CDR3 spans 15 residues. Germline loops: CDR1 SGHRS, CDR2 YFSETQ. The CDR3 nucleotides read TGCGCCAGCAGATATGGACTAGCTCCCACAGATACGCAGTATTTT. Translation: CASRYGLAPTDTQYF.

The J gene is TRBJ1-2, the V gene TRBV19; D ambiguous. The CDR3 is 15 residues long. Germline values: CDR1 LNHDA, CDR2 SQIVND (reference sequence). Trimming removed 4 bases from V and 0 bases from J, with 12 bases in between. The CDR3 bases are TGTGCCAGTAGTAGGAAGACACCCGCTAACTATGGCTACACCTTC. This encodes CASSRKTPANYGYTF.

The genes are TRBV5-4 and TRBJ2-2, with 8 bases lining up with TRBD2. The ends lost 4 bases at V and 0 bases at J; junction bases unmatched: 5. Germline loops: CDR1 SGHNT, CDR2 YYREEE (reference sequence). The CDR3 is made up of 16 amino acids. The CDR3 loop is CASSSIAGTNTGELFF. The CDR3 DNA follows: TGTGCCAGCAGCAGTATAGCGGGGACGAACACCGGGGAGCTGTTTTTT.

CDR3 sequence reads: CASSQRSQGTNEKLFF. CDR3 DNA: TGTGCCAGCAGCCAACGCTCACAAGGAACTAATGAAAAACTGTTTTTT. The chain uses TRBV4-2 and TRBJ1-4, with D hard to call. Trimming removed 2 bases from V and 1 base from J, with 11 bases in between. Germline CDR1 is LGHNA and CDR2 is YNFKEQ. The CDR3 is made up of 16 amino acids.

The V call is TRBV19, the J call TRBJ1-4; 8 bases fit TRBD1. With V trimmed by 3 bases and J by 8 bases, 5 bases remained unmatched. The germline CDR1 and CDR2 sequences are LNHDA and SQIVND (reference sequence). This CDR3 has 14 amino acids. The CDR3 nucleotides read TGTGCCAGTAGTATCCAGGGGGCGGACGAAAAACTGTTTTTT. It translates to CASSIQGADEKLFF.

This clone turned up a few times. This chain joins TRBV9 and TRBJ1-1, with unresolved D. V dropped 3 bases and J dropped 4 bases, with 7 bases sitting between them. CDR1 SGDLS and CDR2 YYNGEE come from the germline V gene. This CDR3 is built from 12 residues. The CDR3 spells CASSASGTEAFF. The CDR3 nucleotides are TGTGCCAGCAGCGCCAGCGGCACTGAAGCTTTCTTT.

In DNA, the CDR3 is TGTGCCAGTAGTGCCTCGGGGCGGGGGACAGATACGCAGTATTTT. Encoded protein: CASSASGRGTDTQYF. V gene TRBV19 combines with J gene TRBJ2-3; 7 nucleotides line up with TRBD2. The CDR3 contains 15 residues. Germline assignment: CDR1 LNHDA and CDR2 SQIVND (reference sequence). V shed 5 bases, J shed 3 bases, and the junction held 8 bases outside the gene matches.

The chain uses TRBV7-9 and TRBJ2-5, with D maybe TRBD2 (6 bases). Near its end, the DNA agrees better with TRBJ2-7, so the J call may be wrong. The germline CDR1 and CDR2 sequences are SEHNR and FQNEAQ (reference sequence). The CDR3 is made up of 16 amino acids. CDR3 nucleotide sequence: TGTGCCAGCAGCTCCCCCCTGTACGGGGGTGGGTACGAGCAGTACTTC. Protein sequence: CASSSPLYGGGYEQYF.

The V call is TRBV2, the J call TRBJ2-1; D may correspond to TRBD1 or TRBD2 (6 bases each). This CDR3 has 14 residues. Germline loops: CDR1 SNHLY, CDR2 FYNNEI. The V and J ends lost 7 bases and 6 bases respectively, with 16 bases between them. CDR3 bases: TGTGCCAGCAAGGGAGAACAGGGAGGCAATGAGCAGTTCTTC. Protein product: CASKGEQGGNEQFF.

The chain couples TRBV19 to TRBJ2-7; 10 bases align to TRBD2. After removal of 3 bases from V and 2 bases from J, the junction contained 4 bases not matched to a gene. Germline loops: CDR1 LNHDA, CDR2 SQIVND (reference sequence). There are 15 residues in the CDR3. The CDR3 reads CASSITSGAPYEQYF. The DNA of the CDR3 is TGTGCCAGTAGTATCACTAGCGGGGCCCCCTACGAGCAGTACTTC.

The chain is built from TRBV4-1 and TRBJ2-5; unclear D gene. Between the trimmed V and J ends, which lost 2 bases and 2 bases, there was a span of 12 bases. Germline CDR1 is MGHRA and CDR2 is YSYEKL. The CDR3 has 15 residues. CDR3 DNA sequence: TGCGCCAGCAGCCAACTCGACTGGCTACAAGAGACCCAGTACTTC. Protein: CASSQLDWLQETQYF.

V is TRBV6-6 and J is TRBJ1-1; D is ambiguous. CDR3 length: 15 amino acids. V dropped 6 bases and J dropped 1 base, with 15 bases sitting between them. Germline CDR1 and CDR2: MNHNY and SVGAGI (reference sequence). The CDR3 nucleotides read TGTGCCAGCAGCCTACTTATGACAAAGAACACTGAAGCTTTCTTT. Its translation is CASSLLMTKNTEAFF.

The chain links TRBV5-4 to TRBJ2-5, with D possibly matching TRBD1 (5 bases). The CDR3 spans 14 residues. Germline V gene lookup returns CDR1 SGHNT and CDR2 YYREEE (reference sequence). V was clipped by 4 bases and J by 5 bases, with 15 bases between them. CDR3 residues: CASSPRQGYETQYF. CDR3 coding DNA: TGTGCCAGCAGCCCCAGGCAGGGATACGAGACCCAGTACTTC.

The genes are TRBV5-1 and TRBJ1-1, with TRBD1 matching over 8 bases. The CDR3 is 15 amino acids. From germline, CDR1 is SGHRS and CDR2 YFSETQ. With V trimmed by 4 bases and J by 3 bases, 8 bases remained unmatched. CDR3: CASSRGQGPHTEAFF. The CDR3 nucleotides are TGCGCCAGCAGCCGCGGACAGGGCCCTCACACTGAAGCTTTCTTT. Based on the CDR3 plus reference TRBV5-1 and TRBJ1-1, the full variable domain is KAGVTQTPRYLIKTRGQQVTLSCSPISGHRSVSWYQQTPGQGLQFLFEYFSETQRNKGNFPGRFSGRQFSNSRSEMNVSTLELGDSALYLCASSRGQGPHTEAFFGQGTRLTVV.

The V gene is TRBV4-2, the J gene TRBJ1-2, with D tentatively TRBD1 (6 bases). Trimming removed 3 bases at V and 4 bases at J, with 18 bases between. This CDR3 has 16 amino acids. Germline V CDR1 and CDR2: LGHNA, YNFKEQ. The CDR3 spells CASSQGNSQGIYGYTF. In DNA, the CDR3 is TGTGCCAGCAGCCAGGGGAACTCACAGGGTATCTATGGCTACACCTTC.

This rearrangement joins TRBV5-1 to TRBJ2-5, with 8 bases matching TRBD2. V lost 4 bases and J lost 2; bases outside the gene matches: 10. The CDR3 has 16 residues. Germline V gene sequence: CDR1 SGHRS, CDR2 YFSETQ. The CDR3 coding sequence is TGCGCCAGCAGCCGCTATCGGGGGGGCGGGCAAGAGACCCAGTACTTC. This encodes CASSRYRGGGQETQYF. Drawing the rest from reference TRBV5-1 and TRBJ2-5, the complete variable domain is KAGVTQTPRYLIKTRGQQVTLSCSPISGHRSVSWYQQTPGQGLQFLFEYFSETQRNKGNFPGRFSGRQFSNSRSEMNVSTLELGDSALYLCASSRYRGGGQETQYFGPGTRLLVL.